This T cell receptor beta chain was retrieved from a study of T cell responses to AZD1222 COVID-19 vaccine. TCRdb keeps only in-frame clones here, not all; method: immunoSEQ multiplex PCR. The sample carries roughly 120,000 clones, around nine tenths recorded once. Study-wide points: Close to half of all spike-specific TCRs reportedly target regions of the variants that are unmutated.

To note about this clone: The antigen remains unidentified.

The CDR3 is made up of 14 amino acids. Germline assignment: CDR1 SGDLS and CDR2 YYNGEE. The V end was cut by 4 bases, the J end by 4 bases, with 12 bases between. Material: peripheral blood, obtained on day 0 of AZD1222 vaccination. V and J are TRBV9 and TRBJ2-1, with D perhaps TRBD2 (5 bases). The sequence came from an adult in good health. CDR3 in DNA: TGTGCCAGCAGCCCATCCGGGGTTTACAATGAGCAGTTCTTC. Amino acids: CASSPSGVYNEQFF.